What follows describes a single TCR beta chain. Its antigen remains undetermined. There are no base qualities to consult, and no much larger clone falls within one base. The germline V gene specifies SGHTA as CDR1 and FQGTGA as CDR2. The CDR3 runs 16 amino acids, cysteine and phenylalanine included. CDR3 DNA only is kept here, 48 bases in frame from base 1. Relative to germline, V is missing 4 bases and J is missing 1 base, with 6 bases of the junction outside any gene match. This specimen's time point label, interpreted: about 28 days (+/-7) after the second vaccine dose. Taken with the paper, the label for treatment or condition translates to: meningococcal conjugate vaccine given as trial control. Vaccinee samples were obtained from the UK trials COV001 and COV002, which included a single-blind randomized controlled phase 2/3 trial of AZD1222 (ChAdOx1 nCoV-19) in healthy adults. For TCRbeta chain sequencing, PBMC samples were collected from trial participants at day 0 and at day 28 after the second dose.

This sample was taken from a study of T cell responses to AZD1222 COVID-19 vaccine (dated by TCRdb to the early 2020s). In the study overall: A total of roughly 240 trial participants underwent TCR sequencing, of whom about 210 received two doses of AZD1222 and some 26 received two doses of the MenACWY control vaccine. Trial participants were enrolled by age into 18-55, 56-69 and 70-plus year subgroups, with about 150, 28 and 57 TCR-sequenced participants respectively. Results and caveats for the whole study, not just this receptor: Reportedly, almost half of the unique spike-specific TCRs recognized epitopes lying outside the regions that are mutated in the B.1.351 and B.1.1.7 variants. Conclusions about previously exposed vaccinees are limited, since just 6 or 7 AZD1222 recipients were seropositive for SARS-CoV-2 at baseline. In the small 56-69-year group, the increase in depth fell short of significance, most likely because of low power. Because no samples from the day 14 peak response were available, repertoires could be characterized only after the peak T cell response. The vaccine-associated CD4 TCRs covered the entire spike protein, and the dominant responses fell in regions 160-218 and 743-854. After two AZD1222 doses, both the breadth and the depth of spike-specific TCRs were significantly higher than at day 0 and than in MenACWY recipients. Participants were mostly white British and included more females than males, and it was suggested by the authors that clonal diversity may have been underestimated.

The CDR3 regions of human TCRbeta chains were analyzed by immunosequencing. In the paper's pipeline: TCRs in the repertoires were matched against a reference library of SARS-CoV-2-specific TCRs that had been generated with the MIRA antigen-specificity platform. Breadth meant the fraction of unique TCRs that were SARS-CoV-2-associated, whereas depth meant the fraction of total T cells that were SARS-CoV-2-associated. Using the MIRA data, every spike-specific TCR was mapped to the spike region that the TCR reacted to and assigned to either a CD4 or a CD8 class. Log10-transformed breadth and depth values were compared by one-way ANOVA with Sidak's multiple comparisons tests. In TCRdb, the immuneACCESS table is reduced to in-frame sequences with V and J assigned. These tables do not hold every clone; where another copy was compared, an unresolved V gene accounts for under half, and the others remain unexplained. D and trimming were read from the DNA, whereas the V and J calls and clone size are those reported in that table. Recorded for this sample are roughly 190,000 clones; approximately 90% of them occurred a single time. 3.6% of the sample is taken by the ten largest.

The source is an adult who received the MenACWY meningococcal vaccine as a control. The starting material was peripheral blood, obtained 28 days after the second dose of the MenACWY control vaccine. This chain is built from TRBV7-3 and TRBJ2-5; 10 middle bases align to TRBD2. For the CDR3, the sequence is CASSSRTSGAQETQYF. The DNA sequence is given as TGTGCCAGCAGCTCCCGGACTAGCGGAGCCCAAGAGACCCAGTACTTC.